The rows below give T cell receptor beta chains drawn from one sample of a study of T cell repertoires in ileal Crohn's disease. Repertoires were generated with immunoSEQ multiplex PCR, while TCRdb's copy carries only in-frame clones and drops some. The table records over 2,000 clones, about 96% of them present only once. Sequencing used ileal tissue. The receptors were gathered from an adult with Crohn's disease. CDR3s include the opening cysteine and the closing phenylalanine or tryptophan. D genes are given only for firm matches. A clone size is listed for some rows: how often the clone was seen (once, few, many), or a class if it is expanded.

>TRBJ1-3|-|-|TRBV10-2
TGCGCCAGCAGTGGAAAGACAGGATTTGGAAACACCATATATTTT
CASSGKTGFGNTIYF
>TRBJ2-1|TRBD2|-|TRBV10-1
TGCGCCAGAGGACTAGCGGGAGGGAATAATGAGCAGTTCTTC
CARGLAGGNNEQFF
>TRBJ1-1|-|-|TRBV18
TGTGCCAGCTCACCGAGCGACAGTCCAAACACTGAAGCTTTCTTT
CASSPSDSPNTEAFF
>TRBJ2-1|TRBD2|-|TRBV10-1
TGCGCCACAAAGGCGGGGGGGCCAGGGAATGAGCAGTTCTTC
CATKAGGPGNEQFF
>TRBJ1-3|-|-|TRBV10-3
TGTGCCATCAGTGAATTGACAGAAGTTTTCGACACCATATATTTT
CAISELTEVFDTIYF
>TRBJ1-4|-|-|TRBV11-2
TGTGCCAGCAGCTTATTTTCCGGGGAAAAACTGTTTTTT
CASSLFSGEKLFF
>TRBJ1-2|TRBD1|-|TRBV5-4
TGTGCCAGCAGCGCCAGACCGGGACAGGGGGGCTATGGCTACACCTTC
CASSARPGQGGYGYTF
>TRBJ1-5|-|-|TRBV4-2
TGTGCCAGCAGCCAAGTACAGGGCCCTCAGCCCCAGCATTTT
CASSQVQGPQPQHF
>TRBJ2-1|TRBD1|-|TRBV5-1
TGCGCCAGCAGCTTGGACGGAGGGACAGGGGCCAATGAGCAGTTCTTC
CASSLDGGTGANEQFF
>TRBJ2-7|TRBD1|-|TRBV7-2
TGTGCCAGCAGCTACGGCAGGACAGGGTTTGAGCAGTACTTC
CASSYGRTGFEQYF
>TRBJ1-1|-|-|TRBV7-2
TGTGCCAGCAGTTCTCATACGGGCACTGAAGCTTTCTTT
CASSSHTGTEAFF
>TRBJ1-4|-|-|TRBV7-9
TGTGCCAGCAGCTTAGGGACACAAATTGAGGAAAAACTGTTTTTT
CASSLGTQIEEKLFF
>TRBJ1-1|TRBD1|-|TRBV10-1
TGCGCCAGGGGACAGGGGGCCACTGAAGCTTTCTTT
CARGQGATEAFF
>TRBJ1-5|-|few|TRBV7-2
TGTGCCAGCAGCTCTGACTACAATCAGCCCCAGCATTTT
CASSSDYNQPQHF
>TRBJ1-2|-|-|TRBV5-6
TGTGCCAGCAGCTTGGGGGGAGAGGACACCTTC
CASSLGGEDTF
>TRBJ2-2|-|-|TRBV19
TGTGCCAGTAGTATAGCGGGAGCCGGGGAGCTGTTTTTT
CASSIAGAGELFF
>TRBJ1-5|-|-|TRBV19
TGTGCCAGTAGTACAACAGCGCTTTCGGACCATACTAGGCAGCCCCAGCATTTT
CASSTTALSDHTRQPQHF
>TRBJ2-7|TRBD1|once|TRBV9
TGTGCCAGCAGCGACCGGGACAGGGGTATTCACGAGCAGTACTTC
CASSDRDRGIHEQYF
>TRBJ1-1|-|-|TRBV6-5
TGTGCCAGCAGTTACTCCGGACAGTTCACTGAAGCTTTCTTT
CASSYSGQFTEAFF
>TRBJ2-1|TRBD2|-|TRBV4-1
TGCGCCAGCAGCCAAAGGACTAGCGGTTACAATGAGCAGTTCTTC
CASSQRTSGYNEQFF
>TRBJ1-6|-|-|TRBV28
TGTGCCAGCAGTTTAGGGTCAGGGGATTATTCACCCCTCCACTTT
CASSLGSGDYSPLHF
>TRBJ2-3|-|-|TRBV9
TGTGCCAGCAGCCTGACTAGTAGCTCGGGGAGAAACACAGATACGCAGTATTTT
CASSLTSSSGRNTDTQYF
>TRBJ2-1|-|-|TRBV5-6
TGTGCCAGCGGCAATTTTGACAGGCCCTTCTCCTACAATGAGCAGTTCTTC
CASGNFDRPFSYNEQFF
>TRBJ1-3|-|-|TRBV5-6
TGTGCCAGCAGCTTGTTCGGGGGGGGCTCTGGAAACACCATATATTTT
CASSLFGGGSGNTIYF
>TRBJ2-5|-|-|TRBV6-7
TGTGCCAGCAGTTATAGGGGGGGTACAAGAGAGACCCAGTACTTC
CASSYRGGTRETQYF
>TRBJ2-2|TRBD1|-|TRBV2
TGTGCCAGCAAAGACAGGGGTAGCACCGGGGAGCTGTTTTTT
CASKDRGSTGELFF
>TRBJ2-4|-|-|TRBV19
TGTGCCAGTAGTCCGGATGCTGCAGGGGGGATAGCCAAAAACATTCAGTACTTC
CASSPDAAGGIAKNIQYF
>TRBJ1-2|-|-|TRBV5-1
TGCGCCAGCAGCTTGGCCGAACAGTTTTATGGCTACACCTTC
CASSLAEQFYGYTF
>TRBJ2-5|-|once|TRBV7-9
TGTGCCAGCAGCTTAGGTATACAGGTTTGGTACCAAGAGACCCAGTACTTC
CASSLGIQVWYQETQYF
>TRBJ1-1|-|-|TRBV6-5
TGTGCCAGCAGTTACTCGGGGGGGGTGCGAAGAACTGAAGCTTTCTTT
CASSYSGGVRRTEAFF
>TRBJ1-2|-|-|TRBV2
TGTGCCACCGTAGGAGGGGCGAGTTTTCCTAACTATGGCTACACCTTC
CATVGGASFPNYGYTF
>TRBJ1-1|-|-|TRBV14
TGTGCCAGCAGCCATTTGTCAGGGAGGACTGAAGCTTTCTTT
CASSHLSGRTEAFF
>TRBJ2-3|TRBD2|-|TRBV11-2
TGTGCCAGCAGCTCATTACCGGGACTAGCGAGCCCAGATACGCAGTATTTT
CASSSLPGLASPDTQYF
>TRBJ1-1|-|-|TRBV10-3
TGTGCCATCAGTGGGGCTCAGACAGATATGAACACTGAAGCTTTCTTT
CAISGAQTDMNTEAFF
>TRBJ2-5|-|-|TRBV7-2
TGTGCCAGCAGCTTCAGGGTGGGCCAAGAGACCCAGTACTTC
CASSFRVGQETQYF
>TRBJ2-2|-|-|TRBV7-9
TGTGCCAGCAGCCCGACAGGCCGGTCGAGAGAAGGGGAGCTGTTTTTT
CASSPTGRSREGELFF
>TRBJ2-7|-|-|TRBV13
TGTGCCAGCAGCTTCGGGAAGGCCTACGAGCAGTACTTC
CASSFGKAYEQYF
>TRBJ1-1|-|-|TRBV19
TGTGCCAGTACCATCCAACAGATGTGGGGGAGGGAAGCTTTCTTT
CASTIQQMWGREAFF
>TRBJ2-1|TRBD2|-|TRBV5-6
TGTGCCAGCAGCTTAGCGGGACTACAACAGTTCTTC
CASSLAGLQQFF
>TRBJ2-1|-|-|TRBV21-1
TGTGCCAGCTCCAGTACAACCTACAATGAGCAGTTCTTC
CASSSTTYNEQFF
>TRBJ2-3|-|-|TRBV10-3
TGTGCCATCAGTGAGCGGGGCACAGATACGCAGTATTTT
CAISERGTDTQYF
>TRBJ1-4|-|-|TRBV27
TGTGCCAGAGGGGAAGTGACAGAAAATGAAAAACTGTTTTTT
CARGEVTENEKLFF
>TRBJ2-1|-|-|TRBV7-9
TGTGCCAGCAGCCCTATTTCCAATGAGCAGTTCTTC
CASSPISNEQFF
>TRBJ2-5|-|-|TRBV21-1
TGTGCCAGCAGCAAGGGGTTCAGGGAAGAGACCCAGTACTTC
CASSKGFREETQYF
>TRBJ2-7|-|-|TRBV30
TGTGCCTGGGGGCGGACAGCCATTTACGAGCAGTACTTC
CAWGRTAIYEQYF
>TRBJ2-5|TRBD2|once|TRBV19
TGTGCCAGTAGTAGGACTAGCGGGAGTCTTGAGACCCAGTACTTC
CASSRTSGSLETQYF
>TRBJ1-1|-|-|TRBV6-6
TGTGCCAGCAGTTACCCCATGACAGGACCGAACACTGAAGCTTTCTTT
CASSYPMTGPNTEAFF
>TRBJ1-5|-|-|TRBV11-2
TGTGCCAGCAGCTTAGAACAGGGACCAAATCAGCCCCAGCATTTT
CASSLEQGPNQPQHF
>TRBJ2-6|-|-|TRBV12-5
TGTGCTAGTGGTTTGCCGGAGGGAAGCTCTGGGGCCAACGTCCTGACTTTC
CASGLPEGSSGANVLTF
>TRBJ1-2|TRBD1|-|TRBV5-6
TGTGCCAGCAGCTTGGTTGGGACAGCGGGCTACACCTTC
CASSLVGTAGYTF
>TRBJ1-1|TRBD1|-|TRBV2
TGTGCCAGCAGTGGACAGGGGTACACTGAAGCTTTCTTT
CASSGQGYTEAFF
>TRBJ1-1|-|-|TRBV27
TGTGCCAGCAGTCCTCTCGGGCAGGGAATAACTGAAGCTTTCTTT
CASSPLGQGITEAFF
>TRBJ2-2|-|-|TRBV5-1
TGCGCCAGCAGCTTGCTTATAGGGACTTCGGGACTTCCCACGAACACCGGGGAGCTGTTTTTT
CASSLLIGTSGLPTNTGELFF